This T cell receptor (beta chain) was captured in a study of early T cells in non-severe SARS-CoV-2 infection. The CDR3 runs 16 residues. Germline assignment: CDR1 SGHTA and CDR2 FQGNSA. V dropped 0 bases and J dropped 3; count of bases not matched to a gene: 6. Attached unique molecular identifiers marked individual cDNA molecules. TCRdb reprocessed the 5' RACE reads with MiXCR, giving one entry per CDR3 protein. The sample yields about 77,000 distinct CDR3 sequences, more than 9% seen once. The sequence came from an adult who was a healthcare worker with PCR-confirmed SARS-CoV-2 infection or an uninfected control (not recorded which). Sample: whole blood. The V call is TRBV7-2, the J call TRBJ2-3, with 7 bases that match TRBD2. The DNA of the CDR3 is TGTGCCAGCAGCTTAGCCGACTTGGGAGGGACAGATACGCAGTATTTT. Its translation is CASSLADLGGTDTQYF.